This T cell receptor beta chain emerged from a study of OX40 agonist ivuxolimab in advanced cancers. Collection of blood occurred at baseline, at cycle 4 day 1, and at cycle 7 day 1. CDR1 MGHRA and CDR2 YSYEKL come from the germline V gene. V gave up 3 bases and J gave up 4 bases, with 10 bases separating them. This CDR3 is built from 14 residues. As regards this clone: As yet, its antigen is unknown.

Study-wide points: Clonal expansion was among the lowest in partial responders at 0.1-3.0 mg/kg, especially CD8+. CD8+ T cells averaged more expanded clones than CD4+. Expanded peripheral T cell antigen specificity was not determined.

Sequencing was performed with immunoSEQ multiplex PCR; in TCRdb, only in-frame clones are kept and a portion is missing. This table has fewer than 100,000 clones, around four fifths appearing once. The material was CD4+ or CD8+ T cells sorted from blood, obtained in a trial of the OX40 agonist ivuxolimab. J is TRBJ1-5 and V is TRBV4-1, with D possibly being TRBD1 (5 bases). This receptor was obtained from an adult with an advanced solid tumor such as melanoma, head and neck, liver or kidney cancer. CDR3 in DNA: TGCGCCAGCAGCCAGGACACTAATAATCAGCCCCAGCATTTT. Translated: CASSQDTNNQPQHF.